A single sample gave rise to the 20 T cell receptor beta chains below, sequenced in a study of blood T cell repertoires in COVID-19. Produced via immunoSEQ multiplex PCR; TCRdb's table is partial and in-frame only. The sample has some 120,000 clones; roughly four fifths are singletons. Sequencing was done on a sample of PBMCs or T cells enriched from blood (not recorded which). The receptors stem from a man aged 25-45 years who had recovered from COVID-19.

V usage is TRBV2 and J usage is TRBJ1-5; perhaps TRBD1 as D (6 bases). The CDR3 runs 16 residues. Germline CDR1 and CDR2: SNHLY and FYNNEI. The ends were cut back, 4 bases at V and 0 bases at J, with 13 bases in the middle. In nucleotides, the CDR3 is TGTGCCAGCAGTGGGCAGGGGAGGGATAGCAATCAGCCCCAGCATTTT. Translation: CASSGQGRDSNQPQHF. The full variable domain, in which reference TRBV2 and TRBJ1-5 provide the parts outside the CDR3, is EPEVTQTPSHQVTQMGQEVILRCVPISNHLYFYWYRQILGQKVEFLVSFYNNEISEKSEIFDDQFSVERPDGSNFTLKIRSTKLEDSAMYFCASSGQGRDSNQPQHFGDGTRLSIL.

The chain uses TRBV3-1 (or the pseudogene TRBV3-2) and TRBJ2-2; D is unresolved. The CDR3 spans 15 residues. V lost 4 bases and J 2 bases, leaving 11 bases between the germline ends. Per germline, CDR1 LGHDT and CDR2 YNNKEL (reference sequence). The CDR3 DNA reads TGTGCCAGCAGCCCTCCTGCGAAAAACACCGGGGAGCTGTTTTTT. This gives the protein CASSPPAKNTGELFF.

The table lists this clone with a count of one. This rearrangement joins TRBV18 to TRBJ2-1; perhaps TRBD1 as D (6 bases). The CDR3 extends over 14 amino acids. The germline gives CDR1 KGHSH, CDR2 LQKENI. V lost 0 bases and J 9 bases, leaving 12 bases between the germline ends. The CDR3 DNA reads TGTGCCAGCTCACCACCGGCCAACAGGGTTGAGCAGTTCTTC. Translating it yields CASSPPANRVEQFF. Supplemented by reference TRBV18 and TRBJ2-1, the full variable domain reads NAGVMQNPRHLVRRRGQEARLRCSPMKGHSHVYWYRQLPEEGLKFMVYLQKENIIDESGMPKERFSAEFPKEGPSILRIQQVVRGDSAAYFCASSPPANRVEQFFGPGTRLTVL.

This clone was seen only once. The V gene is TRBV2, the J gene TRBJ2-5; TRBD2 aligns across 8 bases. Germline V gene lookup returns CDR1 SNHLY and CDR2 FYNNEI. V lost 4 bases to trimming and J lost 5 bases; unmatched junction nucleotides: 3. The CDR3 is 13 amino acids. The CDR3: CASSGRLAETQYF. CDR3 sequence (DNA): TGTGCCAGCAGTGGGAGACTAGCGGAGACCCAGTACTTC. Together with reference TRBV2 and TRBJ2-5, the CDR3 gives the full variable domain: EPEVTQTPSHQVTQMGQEVILRCVPISNHLYFYWYRQILGQKVEFLVSFYNNEISEKSEIFDDQFSVERPDGSNFTLKIRSTKLEDSAMYFCASSGRLAETQYFGPGTRLLVL.

The V and J genes are TRBV12-2 and TRBJ1-1; TRBD1, the D gene given by the table, was not confirmed from the DNA. TRBV12-2 is reported as a pseudogene. This CDR3 region has 14 residues. The CDR3 DNA sequence: TGTGCAAGTCGCTTAGTCGCCAGAAACACTGAAGCTTTCTTT. Translated: CASRLVARNTEAFF.

The CDR3 loop reads CASRSSGDNEQFF. The CDR3 nucleotides are TGCGCCAGCAGGTCCAGCGGGGACAATGAGCAGTTCTTC. This chain joins TRBV5-1 and TRBJ2-1; 7 positions agree with TRBD2. The CDR3 runs to 13 residues. The ends lost 5 bases at V and 5 bases at J; junction bases unmatched: 4. The germline CDR1 and CDR2 sequences are SGHRS and YFSETQ.

This clone appeared a single time. The chain links TRBV11-3 to TRBJ2-1; TRBD2 agrees at 13 bases. Losses at the gene ends were 7 bases for V and 8 bases for J; bases not matched to a gene: 23. The CDR3 is made up of 20 amino acids. Germline V lookup: CDR1 SGHNT, CDR2 YENEEA. Written as DNA, the CDR3 is TGTGCCAGCAAATTCCGAACGGCACTAGCGGGAGGGGTACGCGGCGATGAGCAGTTCTTC. Protein sequence: CASKFRTALAGGVRGDEQFF. The full variable domain, in which reference TRBV11-3 and TRBJ2-1 provide the parts outside the CDR3, is EAGVVQSPRYKIIEKKQPVAFWCNPISGHNTLYWYLQNLGQGPELLIRYENEEAVDDSQLPKDRFSAERLKGVDSTLKIQPAELGDSAVYLCASKFRTALAGGVRGDEQFFGPGTRLTVL.

The chain combines TRBV6-4 with TRBJ1-4, with D tentatively TRBD1 (5 bases). This CDR3 has 16 residues. The V end was cut by 6 bases, the J end by 7 bases, with 21 bases between. Germline V lookup: CDR1 MRHNA, CDR2 SNTAGT. CDR3 sequence reads: CASSAGTPPWAEKLFF. The CDR3 bases are TGTGCCAGCAGCGCCGGGACTCCCCCTTGGGCTGAAAAACTGTTTTTT.

The J gene is TRBJ1-1, the V gene TRBV5-1; D uncertain. With 0 bases removed from V and 2 bases from J, the gap between germline ends came to 11 bases. Per germline, CDR1 SGHRS and CDR2 YFSETQ. This CDR3 contains 15 residues. The CDR3: CASSLVGGGNTEAFF. The CDR3 DNA follows: TGCGCCAGCAGCTTGGTAGGAGGAGGTAACACTGAAGCTTTCTTT.

The chain recombines TRBV9 with TRBJ1-4, with D maybe TRBD1 (5 bases). This CDR3 has 15 amino acids. V was trimmed by 2 bases and J by 4 bases, leaving 12 bases between them. CDR1 SGDLS and CDR2 YYNGEE come from the germline V gene. The CDR3 region is CASSVSGILNEKLFF. Written as DNA, the CDR3 is TGTGCCAGCAGCGTTTCAGGGATCCTTAATGAAAAACTGTTTTTT.

The CDR3 is CASSSRGAYEQYF. The CDR3 DNA reads as TGTGCCAGCAGCTCTCGTGGGGCGTACGAGCAGTACTTC. This chain links TRBV5-4 with TRBJ2-7, with a weak D call TRBD1 (5 bases). The V and J ends lost 3 bases and 4 bases respectively, with 11 bases between them. The CDR3 length is 13 residues. Germline CDR1 is SGHNT and CDR2 is YYREEE (reference sequence).

The chain carries TRBV18 and TRBJ2-5; 12 nucleotides match TRBD2. The V and J ends lost 3 bases and 5 bases, in that order; junction bases with no gene match: 7. The germline V gene encodes CDR1 KGHSH and CDR2 LQKENI. The CDR3 consists of 16 residues. The CDR3 protein is CASSPTSGGRRETQYF. For the CDR3, the DNA is TGTGCCAGCTCACCGACTAGCGGGGGTAGAAGGGAGACCCAGTACTTC.

The CDR3 protein is CASKRSGADTQYF. Here the CDR3 DNA reads TGCGCCAGCAAGCGGTCCGGGGCAGATACGCAGTATTTT. The chain joins TRBV5-1 to TRBJ2-3, with D tentatively TRBD2 (5 bases). The germline V and J ends were trimmed by 6 bases and 4 bases, with 12 bases remaining between them. Germline assignment: CDR1 SGHRS and CDR2 YFSETQ. The CDR3 spans 13 residues.

The CDR3 sequence: CASSGVMAYEQYV. The CDR3 region has the DNA TGCGCCAGCAGTGGAGTAATGGCCTACGAGCAGTACGTC. This rearrangement joins TRBV10-2 to TRBJ2-7, with D hard to call. CDR1 and CDR2 (germline): WSHSY, SAAADI. V lost 4 bases and J 2 bases, leaving 9 bases between the germline ends. The CDR3 totals 13 residues.

V and J are TRBV27 and TRBJ1-6; possible D gene TRBD1, 5 bases. The V end lost 5 bases, the J end lost 10 bases, and 15 bases lay between the germline ends. This CDR3 contains 14 residues. In germline, CDR1 is MNHEY, CDR2 SMNVEV (reference sequence). For the CDR3, the DNA is TGTGCCAGCAGTGAAGGGGCGTGGATATCACCCCTCCACTTT. Amino acids: CASSEGAWISPLHF.

The V gene is TRBV2, the J gene TRBJ2-3; TRBD2 matches 7 bases. This CDR3 contains 11 residues. Germline V gives CDR1 SNHLY, CDR2 FYNNEI. V dropped 4 bases and J dropped 10; count of bases not matched to a gene: 2. The CDR3 reads CASSGDYPQYF. CDR3 DNA: TGTGCCAGCAGTGGGGACTACCCGCAGTATTTT.

V gene TRBV30 combines with J gene TRBJ2-3; 8 bases are a match to TRBD2. The CDR3 sequence is 16 residues long. V trimming: 0 bases; J trimming: 5 bases; junction bases outside the gene matches: 10. Germline CDR1 GTSNPN, CDR2 SVGIG (reference sequence). Here the CDR3 reads CAWSVGSSGFGDTQYF. The CDR3 DNA follows: TGTGCCTGGAGTGTAGGGTCTAGCGGGTTCGGAGATACGCAGTATTTT.

The rearrangement uses TRBV6-5 and TRBJ1-6, with 7 bases identical to TRBD1. The CDR3 is 13 residues long. CDR1 is MNHEY, CDR2 SVGAGI, per germline. With 7 bases clipped from V and 9 bases from J, the junction kept 6 bases outside the gene matches. For the CDR3, the DNA is TGTGCCAGCAAAGGACAGGTCGGTTCACCCCTCCACTTT. Translating it yields CASKGQVGSPLHF.

In its sample, this clone was seen once. The same CDR3 arises from other DNA sequences in this sample as well. CDR3 sequence reads: CASSDSSGSYNEQFF. CDR3 DNA: TGTGCCAGCAGTGACTCGAGCGGGAGCTACAATGAGCAGTTCTTC. The chain is built from TRBV6-4 and TRBJ2-1; TRBD2 matches 8 bases. CDR3 size: 15 residues. V gave up 0 bases and J gave up 3 bases; unmatched junction bases: 1. Germline-derived CDR1 and CDR2 are MRHNA and SNTAGT.

This clone was found a few times. CDR3 residues: CASSEQGSYNEQFF. In DNA, the CDR3 is TGTGCCAGCAGTGAGCAGGGGTCCTACAATGAGCAGTTCTTC. The rearrangement uses TRBV2 and TRBJ2-1, with D possibly TRBD1 on 6 matching bases. The germline V gene has CDR1 SNHLY and CDR2 FYNNEI. The CDR3 is 14 residues long. Trimming left V 3 bases short and J 1 base short, with 7 bases between. Combining the CDR3 with reference TRBV2 and TRBJ2-1 gives the whole variable domain EPEVTQTPSHQVTQMGQEVILRCVPISNHLYFYWYRQILGQKVEFLVSFYNNEISEKSEIFDDQFSVERPDGSNFTLKIRSTKLEDSAMYFCASSEQGSYNEQFFGPGTRLTVL.